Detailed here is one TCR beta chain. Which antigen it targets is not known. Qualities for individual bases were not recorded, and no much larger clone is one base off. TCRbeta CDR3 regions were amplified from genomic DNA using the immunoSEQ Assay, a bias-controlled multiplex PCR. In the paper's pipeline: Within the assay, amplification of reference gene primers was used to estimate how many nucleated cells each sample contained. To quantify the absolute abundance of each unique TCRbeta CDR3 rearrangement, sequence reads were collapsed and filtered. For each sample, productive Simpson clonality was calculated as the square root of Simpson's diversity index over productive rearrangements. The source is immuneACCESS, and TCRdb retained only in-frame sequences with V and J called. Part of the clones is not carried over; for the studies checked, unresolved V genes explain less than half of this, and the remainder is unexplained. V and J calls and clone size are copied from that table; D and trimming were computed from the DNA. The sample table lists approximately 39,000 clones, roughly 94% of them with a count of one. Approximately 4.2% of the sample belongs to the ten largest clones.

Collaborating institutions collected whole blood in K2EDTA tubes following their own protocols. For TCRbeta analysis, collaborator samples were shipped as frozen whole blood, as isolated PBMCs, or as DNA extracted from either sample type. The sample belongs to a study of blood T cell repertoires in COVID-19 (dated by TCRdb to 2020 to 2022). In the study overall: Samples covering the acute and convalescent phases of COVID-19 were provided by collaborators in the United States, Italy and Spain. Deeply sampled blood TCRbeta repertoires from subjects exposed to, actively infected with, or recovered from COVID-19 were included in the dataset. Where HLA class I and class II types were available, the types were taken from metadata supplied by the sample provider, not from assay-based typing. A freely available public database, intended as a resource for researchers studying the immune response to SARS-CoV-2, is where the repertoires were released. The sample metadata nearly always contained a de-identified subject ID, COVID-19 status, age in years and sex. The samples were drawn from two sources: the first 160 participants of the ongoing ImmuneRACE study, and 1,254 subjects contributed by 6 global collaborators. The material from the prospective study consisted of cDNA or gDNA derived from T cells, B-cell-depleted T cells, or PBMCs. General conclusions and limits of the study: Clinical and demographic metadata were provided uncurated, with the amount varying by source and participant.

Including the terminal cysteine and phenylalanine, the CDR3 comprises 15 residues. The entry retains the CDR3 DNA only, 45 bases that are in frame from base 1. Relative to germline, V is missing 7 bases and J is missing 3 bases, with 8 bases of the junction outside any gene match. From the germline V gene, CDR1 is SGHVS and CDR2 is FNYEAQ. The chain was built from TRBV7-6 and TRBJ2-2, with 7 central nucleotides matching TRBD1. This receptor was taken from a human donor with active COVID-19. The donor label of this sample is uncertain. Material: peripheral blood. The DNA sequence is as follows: TGTGCCAGCACCATGAGACAGGGATACACCGGGGAGCTGTTTTTT. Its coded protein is CASTMRQGYTGELFF.